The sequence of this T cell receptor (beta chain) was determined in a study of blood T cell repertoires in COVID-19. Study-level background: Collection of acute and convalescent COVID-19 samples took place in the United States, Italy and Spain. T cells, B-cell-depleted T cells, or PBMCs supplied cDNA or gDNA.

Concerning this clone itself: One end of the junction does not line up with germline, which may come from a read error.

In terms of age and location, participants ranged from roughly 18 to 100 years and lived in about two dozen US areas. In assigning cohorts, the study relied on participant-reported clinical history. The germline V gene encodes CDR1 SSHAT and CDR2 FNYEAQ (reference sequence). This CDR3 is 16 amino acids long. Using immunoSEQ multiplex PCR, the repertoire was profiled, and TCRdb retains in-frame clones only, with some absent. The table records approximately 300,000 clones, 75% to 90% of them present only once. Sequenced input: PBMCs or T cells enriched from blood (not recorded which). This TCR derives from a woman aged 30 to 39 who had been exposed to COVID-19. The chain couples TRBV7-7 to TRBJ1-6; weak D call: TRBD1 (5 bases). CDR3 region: CASSLTQEGDDSPLHF. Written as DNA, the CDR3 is TGTGCTAGCAGCTTAACACAGGAAGGGGATGATTCACCCCTCCACTTT.